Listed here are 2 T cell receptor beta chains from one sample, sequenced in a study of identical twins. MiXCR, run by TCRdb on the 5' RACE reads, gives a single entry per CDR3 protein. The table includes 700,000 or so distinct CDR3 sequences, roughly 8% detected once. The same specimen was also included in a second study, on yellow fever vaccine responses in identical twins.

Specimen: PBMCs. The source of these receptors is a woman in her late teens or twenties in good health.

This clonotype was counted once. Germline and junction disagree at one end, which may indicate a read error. This CDR3 reads CATSHSRVGGETQYF. The CDR3 nucleotides read TGTGCCACCAGCCACTCTCGAGTGGGAGGGGAGACCCAGTACTTC. The chain joins TRBV3-1 to TRBJ2-5, with 7 bases lining up with TRBD2. The CDR3 covers 15 residues. CDR1 LGHDT and CDR2 YNNKEL come from the germline V gene (reference sequence).

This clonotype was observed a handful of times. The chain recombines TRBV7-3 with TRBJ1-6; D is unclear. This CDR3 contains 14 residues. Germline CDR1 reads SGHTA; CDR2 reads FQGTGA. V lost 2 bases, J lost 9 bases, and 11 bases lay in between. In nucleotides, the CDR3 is TGTGCCAGCAGCTTACAGACCTCGGGTTCACCCCTCCACTTT. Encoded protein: CASSLQTSGSPLHF.